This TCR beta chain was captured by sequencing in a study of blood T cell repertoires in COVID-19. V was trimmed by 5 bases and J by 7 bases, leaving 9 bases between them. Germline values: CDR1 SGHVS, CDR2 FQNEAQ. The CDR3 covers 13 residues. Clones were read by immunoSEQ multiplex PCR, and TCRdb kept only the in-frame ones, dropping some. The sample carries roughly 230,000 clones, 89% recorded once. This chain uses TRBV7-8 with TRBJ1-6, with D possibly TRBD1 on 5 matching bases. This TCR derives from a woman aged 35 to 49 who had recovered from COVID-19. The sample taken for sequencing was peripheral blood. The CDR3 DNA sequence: TGTGCCAGCAGCCCGGGGGGGAATTCACCCCTCCACTTT. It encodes CASSPGGNSPLHF. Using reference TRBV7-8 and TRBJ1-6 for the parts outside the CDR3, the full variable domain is GAGVSQSPRYKVAKRGQDVALRCDPISGHVSLFWYQQALGQGPEFLTYFQNEAQLDKSGLPSDRFFAERPEGSVSTLKIQRTQQEDSAVYLCASSPGGNSPLHFGNGTRLTVT.